Below, one TCR beta chain is given with its context. Its antigen is undetermined. The source of the sample is a study of a mutant IDH1 vaccine in newly diagnosed glioma. Background on the study: Treated patients, averaging around 40 years, were roughly 60% male and roughly 40% female.

Some clones are missing from TCRdb's copy, which holds only in-frame ones; the method was immunoSEQ multiplex PCR. Among roughly 51,000 clones listed, 70% to 85% were seen once. Time point given: week 47, end of study. Vaccinated patients received 300 ug of mutant IDH1 20-mer peptide per dose, with topical imiquimod. Germline lookup yields CDR1 KGHSH and CDR2 LQKENI. V was clipped by 3 bases and J by 6 bases, with 11 bases between them. The CDR3 is 13 amino acids. Study findings and constraints: Shifts in the top peripheral T cell clonotypes seemed unrelated to pseudoprogression.

This sequence originates from a woman in her 30s with glioma. Some clones in this sample may be carry-over from other donors' samples. The sample in question was PBMCs, obtained from a glioma patient whose treatment included an IDH1 peptide vaccine. The chain joins TRBV18 to TRBJ1-2; D may be TRBD1 (6 bases). This CDR3 reads CASSPQGQHGYTF. The DNA for the CDR3 is TGTGCCAGCTCACCCCAGGGACAACATGGCTACACCTTC.